This T cell receptor (beta chain) was recovered during a study of T cell clones after liver transplantation. Study-level information: Timepoints were pre-transplant, pre-withdrawal, and after withdrawal was completed or failed.

V shed 5 bases, J shed 7 bases, and the junction held 11 bases outside the gene matches. This CDR3 contains 15 residues. Germline V gives CDR1 MNHEY, CDR2 SVGAGI. Some clones are missing from TCRdb's copy, which holds only in-frame ones; the method was immunoSEQ multiplex PCR. This sample has under 90,000 clones; roughly 80% occur once, and the top ten carry about 0.64%. The sample here was CD4+ T cells from blood, taken before liver transplant. The source of this sequence is a human donor who received a liver transplant. The V gene is TRBV6-5, the J gene TRBJ1-2, with 9 bases aligning to TRBD1. The CDR3 sequence is CASSQQGARGGGYTF. In DNA, the CDR3 is TGTGCCAGCAGTCAACAGGGGGCCAGAGGGGGTGGCTACACCTTC.